Sequencing of this T cell receptor (beta chain) was carried out in a study of T cell changes during pregnancy in multiple sclerosis. The protocol was immunoSEQ multiplex PCR, while the TCRdb copy is restricted to in-frame clones and leaves out a portion. In the table there are approximately 40,000 clones, about 89% of which are singletons. The CDR3 is 15 residues long. Trimming removed 2 bases at V and 0 bases at J, with 8 bases between. The germline CDR1 and CDR2 sequences are MNHEY and SMNVEV (reference sequence). The V and J genes are TRBV27 and TRBJ1-3, with D unresolved. The starting material was CD4+ T cells from peripheral blood mononuclear cells, obtained in the first trimester of pregnancy. The clonotype originates from a female donor with multiple sclerosis, enrolled in a pregnancy study. DNA of the CDR3: TGTGCCAGCAGTTTAACTGGGAGCTCTGGAAACACCATATATTTT. Translating gives CASSLTGSSGNTIYF.